This TCR beta chain was recorded in a study of CD8+ T cells in alopecia areata. About the research overall: A regimen of oral tofacitinib, 5 to 10 mg twice daily, was given to treated patients. Study-wide results and limits: An increase in clonality over normal scalp was evident in lesional scalp, especially alopecia totalis/universalis. Scalp samples also yield sequences from resident alphabeta T cells of normal skin.

As to this clone: Antigen specificity is unknown.

V was pared by 5 bases and J by 7 bases, with 14 bases between. The CDR3 loop spans 12 amino acids. Germline values: CDR1 SQVTM, CDR2 ANQGSEA. CD4+ and CD8+ T cells were sorted from PBMCs stained for CD3, CD4 and CD8. Extraction of RNA preceded its reverse transcription into cDNA, which served as the sequencing template. Using immunoSEQ multiplex PCR, the repertoire was profiled, and TCRdb retains in-frame clones only, with some absent. The table includes some 180,000 clones, roughly 59% detected once. This receptor was obtained from a human donor with alopecia areata. Material: CD4+ T cells sorted from blood, obtained at week 0. The chain recombines TRBV29-1 with TRBJ1-2; a possible D gene is TRBD1 (5 bases). This CDR3 reads CSVLKGEGGYTF. CDR3 DNA sequence: TGCAGCGTTCTAAAAGGGGAAGGTGGCTACACCTTC.